The 8 T cell receptor beta chains given below trace back to one sample, sequenced in a study of shared clonotypes between healthy human individuals. TCRdb's copy holds only in-frame clones and misses some; the assay was immunoSEQ multiplex PCR. This repertoire shows approximately 2,200,000 clones, 85% to 95% found once; its top ten account for about 1.5%. Positively selected for CCR7, the CD45RO-negative cells used as naive CD8 cells excluded terminally differentiated effector memory CD45RA+ cells. The sequenced material came from naive CD8+ T cells from PBMCs. These receptors came from a man younger than 35 in good health. Some clones in this sample may be carry-over from other donors' samples.

The table lists this clone with a count of one. The chain has TRBV2 and TRBJ2-7, with D possibly being TRBD2 (5 bases). Germline V gene sequence: CDR1 SNHLY, CDR2 FYNNEI. Trimming stripped 4 bases from V and 3 bases from J, with 13 bases between. CDR3 length: 14 residues. The CDR3 sequence: CASSVSGALYEQYF. In nucleotides, the CDR3 is TGTGCCAGCAGTGTAAGCGGCGCCCTCTACGAGCAGTACTTC.

As concerns this clone: A junction end diverges from the germline sequence, so it may reflect a read error. The chain uses TRBV6-1 and TRBJ2-7; possible D gene TRBD1, 5 bases. The CDR3 extends over 15 amino acids. Germline CDR1 and CDR2: MNHNS and SASEGT. The CDR3 region is CASREGVTQDYEQYF. CDR3 coding DNA: TGTGCCAGCAGGGAAGGGGTGACACAGGACTACGAGCAGTACTTC.

The chain recombines TRBV10-2 with TRBJ1-4; D ambiguous. Looked up from germline, CDR1 is WSHSY and CDR2 is SAAADI. The CDR3 loop spans 16 amino acids. The ends were cut back, 0 bases at V and 2 bases at J, with 10 bases in the middle. The CDR3 is CASSESMVNTNEKLFF. In DNA, the CDR3 is TGCGCCAGCAGTGAGTCGATGGTGAATACTAATGAAAAACTGTTTTTT.

To note about this clone: Different DNA sequences within this sample yield the same CDR3. The chain links TRBV4-1 to TRBJ1-3; possibly TRBD1 for D (5 bases). V gave up 4 bases and J gave up 0 bases, with 13 bases separating them. The CDR3 has 16 amino acids. CDR1 and CDR2 from the germline V gene are MGHRA and YSYEKL. This CDR3 reads CASSPYDRSSGNTIYF. In DNA, the CDR3 is TGCGCCAGCAGCCCCTATGACAGAAGCTCTGGAAACACCATATATTTT.

This clone has only one observation. The J gene is TRBJ2-3, the V gene TRBV27, with TRBD2 as a possible D gene (6 bases). V was pared by 0 bases and J by 8 bases, with 15 bases between. Germline V CDR1 and CDR2: MNHEY, SMNVEV (reference sequence). This CDR3 contains 15 residues. In DNA form, the CDR3 reads TGTGCCAGCAGTTTATCGGTGGGGGGTTCGGGTACGCAGTATTTT. Its translation is CASSLSVGGSGTQYF.

V and J are TRBV19 and TRBJ2-7; TRBD2 might be the D (6 bases). CDR3 size: 13 residues. With 7 bases removed from V and 1 base from J, the gap between germline ends came to 11 bases. Germline V gene data show CDR1 as LNHDA and CDR2 as SQIVND (reference sequence). CDR3 nucleotides: TGTGCCAGTACTAATGGGGGGTCCTACGAGCAGTACTTC. As protein: CASTNGGSYEQYF.

The rearrangement uses TRBV6-6 and TRBJ2-5; TRBD1 is a possible D gene (6 bases). The CDR3 spans 15 residues. V was clipped by 5 bases and J by 5 bases, with 18 bases between them. The germline V gene has CDR1 MNHNY and CDR2 SVGAGI (reference sequence). CDR3 amino acids: CASSGSKQGLETQYF. The CDR3 nucleotides read TGTGCCAGCAGTGGCTCGAAACAGGGTTTGGAGACCCAGTACTTC.

The chain joins TRBV7-9 to TRBJ1-4; 7 positions match TRBD1. In germline, CDR1 is SEHNR, CDR2 FQNEAQ (reference sequence). The V and J ends lost 4 bases and 4 bases, in that order; junction bases with no gene match: 6. The CDR3 is 15 amino acids. CDR3 in amino acids: CASSSPTGFNEKLFF. Here the CDR3 DNA reads TGTGCCAGCAGCTCCCCGACAGGGTTTAATGAAAAACTGTTTTTT.